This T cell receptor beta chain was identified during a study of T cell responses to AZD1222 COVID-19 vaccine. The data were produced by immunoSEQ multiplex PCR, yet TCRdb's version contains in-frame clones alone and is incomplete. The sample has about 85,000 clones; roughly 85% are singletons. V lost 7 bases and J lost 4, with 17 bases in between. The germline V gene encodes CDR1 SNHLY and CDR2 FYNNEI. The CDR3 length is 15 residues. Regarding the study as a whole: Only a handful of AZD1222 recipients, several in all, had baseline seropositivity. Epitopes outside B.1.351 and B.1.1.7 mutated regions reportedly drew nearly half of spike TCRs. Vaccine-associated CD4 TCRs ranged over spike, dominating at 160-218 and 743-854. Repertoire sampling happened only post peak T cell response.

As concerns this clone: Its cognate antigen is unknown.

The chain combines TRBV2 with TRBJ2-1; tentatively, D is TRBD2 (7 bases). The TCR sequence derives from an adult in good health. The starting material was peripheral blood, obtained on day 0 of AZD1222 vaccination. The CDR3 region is CASTASGGGYNEQFF. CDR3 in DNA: TGTGCCAGCACCGCTAGCGGAGGGGGATACAATGAGCAGTTCTTC.